The T cell receptor beta chain described here comes from a study of metastatic and nonmetastatic thyroid tumors. CDR1 and CDR2 from the germline V gene are SGHAT and FQNNGV. Deletions cut 4 bases from V and 3 bases from J, with 12 bases between. This CDR3 comprises 14 residues. TCRdb re-called the PCR reads through MiXCR. The sample lists roughly 21,000 clones, roughly a quarter occurring once. This clone qualifies as medium-sized (0.01 to 0.1%). All patients were untreated before thyroid surgery. This TCR derives from a female donor with papillary thyroid cancer or a benign thyroid nodule (not recorded which). Some clones in this sample may be carry-over from other donors' samples. This rearrangement joins TRBV11-2 to TRBJ1-2; unclear D gene. The sequenced sample was blood. CDR3 residues: CASSSTFGYYGYTF. CDR3 DNA sequence: TGTGCCAGCAGCTCGACCTTTGGCTACTATGGCTACACCTTC.